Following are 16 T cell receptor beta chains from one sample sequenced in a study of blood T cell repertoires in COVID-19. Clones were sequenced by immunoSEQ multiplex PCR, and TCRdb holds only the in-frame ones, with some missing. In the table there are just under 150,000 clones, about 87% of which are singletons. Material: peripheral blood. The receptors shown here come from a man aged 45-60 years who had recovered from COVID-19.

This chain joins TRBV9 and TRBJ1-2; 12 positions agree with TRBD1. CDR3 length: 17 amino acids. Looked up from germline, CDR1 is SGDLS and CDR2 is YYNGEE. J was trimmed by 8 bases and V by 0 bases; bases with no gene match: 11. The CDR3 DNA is TGTGCCAGCAGCGTAGCCCCCCGGGACAGGGGGCGTCAAGGCTACACCTTC. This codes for CASSVAPRDRGRQGYTF. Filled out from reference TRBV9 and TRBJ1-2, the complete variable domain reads DSGVTQTPKHLITATGQRVTLRCSPRSGDLSVYWYQQSLDQGLQFLIQYYNGEERAKGNILERFSAQQFPDLHSELNLSSLELGDSALYFCASSVAPRDRGRQGYTFGSGTRLTVV.

The CDR3 DNA follows: TGTGCCAGCAGTGAAGGTAAACGGGGCAATGAGCAGTTCTTC. The encoded protein is CASSEGKRGNEQFF. V gene TRBV6-1 combines with J gene TRBJ2-1, with D perhaps matching TRBD2 (5 bases). V was cut by 1 base and J by 6 bases, with 10 bases left in between. The germline V gene encodes CDR1 MNHNS and CDR2 SASEGT. This CDR3 has 14 residues.

In nucleotides, the CDR3 is TGTGCCAGCAGCCAATCGCCTACCTACGAGCAGTACTTC. This gives the protein CASSQSPTYEQYF. This chain links TRBV3-1 (or the pseudogene TRBV3-2) with TRBJ2-7; D gene ambiguous. The CDR3 contains 13 residues. Between the trimmed V and J ends, which lost 2 bases and 2 bases, there was a span of 7 bases. Per germline, CDR1 LGHDT and CDR2 YNNKEL (reference sequence).

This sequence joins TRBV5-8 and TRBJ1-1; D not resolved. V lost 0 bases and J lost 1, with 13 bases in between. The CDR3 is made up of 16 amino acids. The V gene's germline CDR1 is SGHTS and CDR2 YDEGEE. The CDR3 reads CASSLVPGLTNTEAFF. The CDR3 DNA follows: TGTGCCAGCAGCTTGGTACCAGGTCTAACGAACACTGAAGCTTTCTTT.

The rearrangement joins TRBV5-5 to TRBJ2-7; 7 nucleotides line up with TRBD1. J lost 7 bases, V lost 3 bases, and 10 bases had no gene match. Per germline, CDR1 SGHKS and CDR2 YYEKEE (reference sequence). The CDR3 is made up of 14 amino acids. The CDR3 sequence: CASSSDRFLGEQYF. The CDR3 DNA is TGTGCCAGCAGCTCGGACAGGTTCCTGGGGGAGCAGTACTTC.

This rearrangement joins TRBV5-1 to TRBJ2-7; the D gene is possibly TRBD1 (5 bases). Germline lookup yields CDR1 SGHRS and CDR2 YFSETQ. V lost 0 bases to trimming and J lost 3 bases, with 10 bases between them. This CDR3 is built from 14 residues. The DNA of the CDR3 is TGCGCCAGCAGCTTGGGGACCGACAGCTACGAGCAGTACTTC. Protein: CASSLGTDSYEQYF.

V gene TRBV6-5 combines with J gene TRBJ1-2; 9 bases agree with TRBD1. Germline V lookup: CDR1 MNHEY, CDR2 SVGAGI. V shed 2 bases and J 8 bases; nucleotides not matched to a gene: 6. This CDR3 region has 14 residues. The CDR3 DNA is TGTGCCAGCAGTTACGGACAGGGGTTACGGGGCTACACCTTC. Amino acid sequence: CASSYGQGLRGYTF.

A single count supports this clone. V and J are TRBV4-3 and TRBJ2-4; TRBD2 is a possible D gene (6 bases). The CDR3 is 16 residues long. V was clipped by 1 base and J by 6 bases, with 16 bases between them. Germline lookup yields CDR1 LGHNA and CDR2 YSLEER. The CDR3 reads CASSQGVLGEVNIQYF. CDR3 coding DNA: TGCGCCAGCAGCCAAGGGGTGCTGGGGGAGGTAAACATTCAGTACTTC.

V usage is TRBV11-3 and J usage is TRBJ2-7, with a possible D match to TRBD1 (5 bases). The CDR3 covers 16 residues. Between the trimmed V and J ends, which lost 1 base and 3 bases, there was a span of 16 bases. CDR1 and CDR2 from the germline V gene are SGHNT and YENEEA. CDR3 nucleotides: TGTGCCAGCAGCTTAGGCATTGGGCGTCAGGGCTACGAGCAGTACTTC. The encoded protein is CASSLGIGRQGYEQYF.

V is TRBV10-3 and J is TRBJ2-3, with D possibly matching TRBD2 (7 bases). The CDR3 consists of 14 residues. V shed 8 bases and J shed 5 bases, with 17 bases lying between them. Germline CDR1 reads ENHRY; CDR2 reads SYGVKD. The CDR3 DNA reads TGTGCCATCTCTAGGGGGGGAGATGGAGATACGCAGTATTTT. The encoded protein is CAISRGGDGDTQYF.

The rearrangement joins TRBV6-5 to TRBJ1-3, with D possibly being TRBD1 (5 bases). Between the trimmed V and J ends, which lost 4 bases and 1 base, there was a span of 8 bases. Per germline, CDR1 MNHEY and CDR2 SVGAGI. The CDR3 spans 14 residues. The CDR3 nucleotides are TGTGCCAGCAGTTCAGGGCTTTCTGGAAACACCATATATTTT. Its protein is CASSSGLSGNTIYF.

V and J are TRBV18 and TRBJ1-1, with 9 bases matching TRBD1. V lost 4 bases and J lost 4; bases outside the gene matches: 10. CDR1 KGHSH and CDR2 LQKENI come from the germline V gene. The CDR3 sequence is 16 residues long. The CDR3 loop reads CASSLSRGQGSTEAFF. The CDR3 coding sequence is TGTGCCAGCTCACTCTCACGGGGACAGGGCAGCACTGAAGCTTTCTTT.

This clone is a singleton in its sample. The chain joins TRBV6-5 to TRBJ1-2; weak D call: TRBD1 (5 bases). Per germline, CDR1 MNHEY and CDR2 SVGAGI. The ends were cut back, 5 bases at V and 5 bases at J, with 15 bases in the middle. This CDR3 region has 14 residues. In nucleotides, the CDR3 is TGTGCCAGCAGTACCGGGACTCAGACATATGGCTACACCTTC. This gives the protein CASSTGTQTYGYTF.

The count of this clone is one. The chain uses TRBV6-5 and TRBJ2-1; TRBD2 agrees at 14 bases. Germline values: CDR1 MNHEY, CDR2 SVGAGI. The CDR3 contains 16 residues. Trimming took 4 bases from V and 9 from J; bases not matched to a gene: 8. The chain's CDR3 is CASSSLGTSGRPEQFF. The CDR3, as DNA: TGTGCCAGCAGTTCCCTCGGGACTAGCGGGAGACCTGAGCAGTTCTTC.

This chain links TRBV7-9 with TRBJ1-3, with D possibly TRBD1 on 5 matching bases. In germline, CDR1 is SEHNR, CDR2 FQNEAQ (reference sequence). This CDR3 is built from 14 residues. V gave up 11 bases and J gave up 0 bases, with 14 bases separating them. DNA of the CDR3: TGTGCCTTTAGGGGAGGGAGCTCTGGAAACACCATATATTTT. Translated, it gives CAFRGGSSGNTIYF.

This CDR3 is CASSRERGWNTEAFF. The CDR3 coding sequence is TGTGCCAGCAGCCGGGAACGGGGTTGGAACACTGAAGCTTTCTTT. The rearrangement joins TRBV7-9 to TRBJ1-1; no clear D. The CDR3 is 15 amino acids. V was shortened by 5 bases and J by 1 base, with 14 bases between the two germline ends. CDR1 is SEHNR and CDR2 is FQNEAQ in the germline V gene (reference sequence).